This passage covers 17 T cell receptor beta chains from one sample sequenced in a study of blood T cell repertoires in COVID-19. Clones were read by immunoSEQ multiplex PCR, and TCRdb kept only the in-frame ones, dropping some. The sample lists about 340,000 clones, around 80% occurring once. The sequenced material came from peripheral blood. These receptor sequences come from a man aged 25-45 years with active or convalescent COVID-19.

This clone was detected once. The chain joins TRBV12-5 to TRBJ2-7; a possible D gene is TRBD1 (6 bases). V gave up 3 bases and J gave up 8 bases, with 20 bases separating them. The germline V gene has CDR1 LGHNT and CDR2 FRNRAP. This CDR3 contains 15 residues. The CDR3, as DNA: TGTGCTAGTGGTTTCTCGTTCCGGGACACTAACCAGCAGTACTTC. Amino acid sequence: CASGFSFRDTNQQYF.

This chain links TRBV18 with TRBJ1-4; the D is unclear. The CDR3 sequence is 17 residues long. The V end lost 6 bases, the J end lost 3 bases, and 20 bases lay between the germline ends. Looked up from germline, CDR1 is KGHSH and CDR2 is LQKENI. The CDR3 coding sequence is TGTGCCAGCTCTCCAAACCCGGCGGGAGCGTCTAATGAAAAACTGTTTTTT. Protein: CASSPNPAGASNEKLFF.

V usage is TRBV6-1 and J usage is TRBJ2-7, with D hard to call. Per germline, CDR1 MNHNS and CDR2 SASEGT. The CDR3 runs to 15 residues. V gave up 2 bases and J gave up 2 bases, with 13 bases separating them. The CDR3 sequence: CASSELGSKAYEQYF. The CDR3, as DNA: TGTGCCAGCAGTGAATTGGGCAGTAAGGCCTACGAGCAGTACTTC.

The chain joins TRBV5-4 to TRBJ1-3; maybe TRBD1 (6 bases). Germline V lookup: CDR1 SGHNT, CDR2 YYREEE (reference sequence). The CDR3 has 18 amino acids. Trimming took 4 bases from V and 0 from J, leaving 20 bases between them. In nucleotides, the CDR3 is TGTGCCAGCAGCGTCGGGGGGGGCGGCGGATTCTCTGGAAACACCATATATTTT. This codes for CASSVGGGGGFSGNTIYF. Complete variable domain (other parts from reference TRBV5-4 and TRBJ1-3): ETGVTQSPTHLIKTRGQQVTLRCSSQSGHNTVSWYQQALGQGPQFIFQYYREEENGRGNFPPRFSGLQFPNYSSELNVNALELDDSALYLCASSVGGGGGFSGNTIYFGEGSWLTVV.

The chain links TRBV4-2 to TRBJ2-7, with TRBD1 matching over 7 bases. CDR1 is LGHNA, CDR2 YNFKEQ, per germline. After removal of 5 bases from V and 2 bases from J, the junction contained 9 bases not matched to a gene. The CDR3 extends over 15 amino acids. The CDR3 DNA sequence: TGTGCCAGCAGCGCGCCCGGGACAGCAACCTACGAGCAGTACTTC. The encoded protein is CASSAPGTATYEQYF.

The chain has TRBV6-1 and TRBJ2-3, with 11 bases matching TRBD1. The CDR3 consists of 14 residues. CDR1 is MNHNS, CDR2 SASEGT, per germline. The V segment lost 6 bases and the J segment 11 bases; nucleotides outside the gene matches: 10. The CDR3 DNA follows: TGTGCCAGCAGAGAGACGGACAGGGGGCTTGGGCAGTATTTT. This encodes CASRETDRGLGQYF.

The gene calls are TRBV6-1 and TRBJ1-4; 12 nucleotides match TRBD1. Germline CDR1 and CDR2: MNHNS and SASEGT. CDR3 length equals 14 residues. V gave up 3 bases and J gave up 7 bases; unmatched junction bases: 0. The CDR3 DNA follows: TGTGCCAGCAGTGAGGGACAGGGGGCTGAAAAACTGTTTTTT. Translated: CASSEGQGAEKLFF.

The J gene is TRBJ2-7, the V gene TRBV4-3; D remains unclear. Germline V gives CDR1 LGHNA, CDR2 YSLEER. This CDR3 contains 13 residues. The V and J ends lost 1 base and 2 bases respectively, with 6 bases between them. CDR3 in amino acids: CASSQVPAYEQYF. The CDR3 DNA sequence: TGCGCCAGCAGCCAAGTTCCAGCCTACGAGCAGTACTTC.

The V gene is TRBV6-2 or TRBV6-3, the J gene TRBJ2-7; D ambiguous. Germline V gene sequence: CDR1 MNHEY, CDR2 SVGEGT. The germline V and J ends were trimmed by 0 bases and 0 bases, with 6 bases remaining between them. This CDR3 is built from 14 residues. CDR3 residues: CASSYSGSSYEQYF. The CDR3, as DNA: TGTGCCAGCAGTTACTCCGGGTCCTCCTACGAGCAGTACTTC.

This chain uses TRBV7-2 with TRBJ2-2, with 14 bases fitting TRBD2. The CDR3 spans 16 residues. The V segment lost 8 bases and the J segment 4 bases; nucleotides outside the gene matches: 6. The germline CDR1 and CDR2 sequences are SGHTA and FQGNSA. CDR3 in amino acids: CASRPGTSGSTGELFF. CDR3 nucleotide sequence: TGTGCCAGCCGCCCCGGGACTAGCGGGAGCACCGGGGAGCTGTTTTTT.

The J gene is TRBJ1-4, the V gene TRBV2; a possible D gene is TRBD1 (6 bases). With 2 bases removed from V and 7 bases from J, the gap between germline ends came to 11 bases. In germline, CDR1 is SNHLY, CDR2 FYNNEI. This CDR3 comprises 14 residues. CDR3 DNA: TGTGCCAGCAGTGAATTTTCAGGGGCTGAAAAACTGTTTTTT. Translating it yields CASSEFSGAEKLFF.

The chain carries TRBV5-4 and TRBJ1-1; 9 bases are shared with TRBD1. Germline CDR1 is SGHNT and CDR2 is YYREEE (reference sequence). This CDR3 spans 15 amino acids. The V segment lost 3 bases and the J segment 4 bases; nucleotides outside the gene matches: 7. CDR3 sequence: CASSSGTGLVTEAFF. In nucleotides, the CDR3 is TGTGCCAGCAGCTCGGGGACAGGGTTGGTCACTGAAGCTTTCTTT.

The rearrangement joins TRBV12-3 or TRBV12-4 to TRBJ1-1, with D unclear. Deletions cut 2 bases from V and 7 bases from J, with 11 bases between. The CDR3 is 13 amino acids. CDR3 sequence (DNA): TGTGCCAGCAGTTTAAGACTGGGTAGTGAAGCTTTCTTT. Its translation: CASSLRLGSEAFF.

The chain is built from TRBV7-8 and TRBJ2-6, with TRBD1 identical over 10 bases. The germline CDR1 and CDR2 sequences are SGHVS and FQNEAQ. This CDR3 contains 15 residues. J lost 12 bases, V lost 0 bases, and 5 bases had no gene match. CDR3 in amino acids: CASSLAGQGSTVLTF. DNA of the CDR3: TGTGCCAGCAGCTTAGCGGGACAGGGGTCCACCGTCCTGACTTTC.

This chain connects TRBV3-1 (or the pseudogene TRBV3-2) to TRBJ1-4; the D gene is possibly TRBD1 (5 bases). The germline V gene has CDR1 LGHDT and CDR2 YNNKEL (reference sequence). CDR3 length equals 14 residues. V lost 2 bases, J lost 4 bases, and 8 bases lay in between. CDR3 bases: TGTGCCAGCAGCCAAAACAGGCTTAATGAAAAACTGTTTTTT. Amino acids: CASSQNRLNEKLFF.

The J gene is TRBJ2-7, the V gene TRBV4-1, with 9 nucleotides matching TRBD1. Per germline, CDR1 MGHRA and CDR2 YSYEKL. CDR3 length: 15 residues. Trimming cost V 4 bases and J 3 bases; bases outside gene matches: 7. The CDR3 region has the DNA TGCGCCAGCAGCCCCGGGACAGGGTTAATCTACGAGCAGTACTTC. Protein product: CASSPGTGLIYEQYF.

This clone has just one count. The chain has TRBV6-2 or TRBV6-3 and TRBJ2-1, with 9 bases aligning to TRBD2. This CDR3 is built from 17 residues. CDR1 is MNHEY, CDR2 SVGEGT, per germline. With 3 bases clipped from V and 2 bases from J, the junction kept 8 bases outside the gene matches. The CDR3 loop is CASSYRPSGIPYNEQFF. CDR3 DNA sequence: TGTGCCAGCAGTTATAGGCCTAGCGGGATCCCCTACAATGAGCAGTTCTTC.